This TCR beta chain was sequenced during a study of blood T cells in healthy people across ages. Combining a sample-barcoded 5' primer with a J-beta primer mix, a second PCR ran for roughly 6 to 11 cycles. A 12-random-nucleotide template-switch adaptor tagged each cDNA molecule. TCRdb re-derived calls from the 5' RACE reads in MiXCR, one entry per CDR3 protein. The data contain 760,000 or so distinct CDR3 sequences, around a quarter of them singletons. Another study also made use of these data, one on T cells of mothers and their children.

The specimen sequenced was blood. The TCR originated in a boy aged 5-17 years in good health.

CDR3 sequence (DNA): TGTGCCAGCAGCCCCCCCGGGACAGTTTCGGAGCAGTACTTC. This encodes CASSPPGTVSEQYF. The gene calls are TRBV14 and TRBJ2-5, with 7 positions matching TRBD1. This CDR3 contains 14 residues. Trimming at V came to 4 bases and at J to 11 bases, leaving 13 bases not matched to a gene. Germline CDR1 reads SGHDN; CDR2 reads FVKESK. The entire variable domain, with the rest obtained from reference TRBV14 and TRBJ2-5, is as follows: EAGVTQFPSHSVIEKGQTVTLRCDPISGHDNLYWYRRVMGKEIKFLLHFVKESKQDESGMPNNRFLAERTGGTYSTLKVQPAELEDSGVYFCASSPPGTVSEQYFGPGTRLLVL.